Below, 22 T cell receptor beta chains from the same sample are listed, as sequenced in a study of radiation and T cells in renal cell carcinoma. Time point noted: blood 2 weeks post-SBRT. Specified treatment: 15 Gy SBRT to primary tumor, nephrectomy 4 weeks later. Sequenced by immunoSEQ multiplex PCR; TCRdb stores in-frame clones only, minus some. The table shows approximately 79,000 clones, with 82% occurring only once. The sequences come from blood, collected from a patient whose treatment included radiotherapy and nephrectomy. The receptors here all came from a man aged 55 to 70 with renal cell carcinoma.

V usage is TRBV4-2 and J usage is TRBJ1-5; D possibly corresponds to TRBD1 (5 bases). This CDR3 is 13 amino acids long. Germline-derived CDR1 and CDR2 are LGHNA and YNFKEQ. V lost 0 bases, J lost 9 bases, and 9 bases lay in between. The CDR3 region is CASSQDRGGPQHF. Written as DNA, the CDR3 is TGTGCCAGCAGCCAAGATCGGGGGGGGCCCCAGCATTTT.

This chain connects TRBV25-1 to TRBJ2-2; D is unclear. The germline V gene has CDR1 MGHDK and CDR2 SYGVNS. V was trimmed by 10 bases and J by 3 bases, leaving 9 bases between them. The CDR3 runs 12 residues. This chain's CDR3 is CATPGDTGELFF. DNA for the CDR3: TGTGCCACCCCTGGGGACACCGGGGAGCTGTTTTTT. Using reference TRBV25-1 and TRBJ2-2 for the parts outside the CDR3, the full variable domain is EADIYQTPRYLVIGTGKKITLECSQTMGHDKMYWYQQDPGMELHLIHYSYGVNSTEKGDLSSESTVSRIRTEHFPLTLESARPSHTSQYLCATPGDTGELFFGEGSRLTVL.

The rearrangement joins TRBV6-1 to TRBJ1-2; possible D gene TRBD1, 5 bases. The CDR3 covers 10 residues. Trimming removed 11 bases from V and 7 bases from J, with 11 bases in between. CDR1 is MNHNS, CDR2 SASEGT, per germline. CDR3 coding DNA: TGTGCCTGGGGGGAGATTGGCTACACCTTC. It yields the protein CAWGEIGYTF.

By share, this clone ranks as medium-sized. This rearrangement joins TRBV5-1 to TRBJ1-2, with D maybe TRBD1 (5 bases). This CDR3 is built from 14 residues. Germline CDR1 SGHRS, CDR2 YFSETQ. The V end lost 0 bases, the J end lost 5 bases, and 11 bases lay between the germline ends. The CDR3 is CASSLEGERYGYTF. CDR3 DNA: TGCGCCAGCAGCTTGGAAGGGGAAAGGTATGGCTACACCTTC.

The chain has TRBV28 and TRBJ1-1; no reliable D call. V was shortened by 1 base and J by 1 base, with 4 bases between the two germline ends. The CDR3 is 13 amino acids. CDR1 and CDR2 (germline): MDHEN, SYDVKM. CDR3 bases: TGTGCCAGCAGTTTATTAGGGAACACTGAAGCTTTCTTT. It yields the protein CASSLLGNTEAFF.

The rearrangement links TRBV9 to TRBJ2-3; weak D call: TRBD2 (6 bases). This CDR3 region has 15 residues. Trimming took off 4 bases at V and 5 bases at J, with 17 bases between the two ends. Germline V gene sequence: CDR1 SGDLS, CDR2 YYNGEE. CDR3 bases: TGTGCCAGCAGCCCTGAGGGGCCGGGAGTAGATACGCAGTATTTT. It codes for CASSPEGPGVDTQYF.

This clone came up many times. The rearrangement links TRBV11-3 to TRBJ2-2; possible D gene TRBD2, 6 bases. Per the germline V gene, CDR1 is SGHNT and CDR2 is YENEEA. Trimming took off 1 base at V and 4 bases at J, with 10 bases between the two ends. The CDR3 contains 15 residues. CDR3 residues: CASSLGGRSTGELFF. For the CDR3, the DNA is TGTGCCAGCAGCTTAGGAGGGAGGAGCACCGGGGAGCTGTTTTTT.

The chain employs TRBV5-4 and TRBJ2-7, with a weak D call TRBD1 (5 bases). The CDR3 is 13 residues long. Germline V lookup: CDR1 SGHNT, CDR2 YYREEE (reference sequence). V lost 3 bases and J 4 bases, leaving 11 bases between the germline ends. The CDR3 nucleotides read TGTGCCAGCAGCTCTGACAGCCCATACGAGCAGTACTTC. It yields the protein CASSSDSPYEQYF.

The rearrangement links TRBV10-1 to TRBJ1-3, with D tentatively TRBD1 (6 bases). Trimming left V 11 bases short and J 1 base short, with 12 bases between. CDR1 and CDR2 (germline): WNHNN, SYGVQD (reference sequence). This CDR3 region has 13 residues. The chain's CDR3 is CAGTGSSGNTIYF. The CDR3 coding sequence is TGCGCCGGAACAGGGTCTTCTGGAAACACCATATATTTT.

Only one count was recorded for this clone. The chain carries TRBV27 and TRBJ2-1; TRBD2 agrees at 9 bases. Germline V CDR1 and CDR2: MNHEY, SMNVEV (reference sequence). This CDR3 is built from 18 residues. Unmatched junction bases numbered 10, after V lost 2 bases and J lost 2 bases. This chain's CDR3 is CASSLRGGLAHTYNEQFF. The CDR3 DNA sequence: TGTGCCAGCAGTTTACGTGGTGGACTAGCGCATACCTACAATGAGCAGTTCTTC.

In DNA form, the CDR3 reads TGTGCCAGCAGCGTAGAGTCCAGGATGAACACTGAAGCTTTCTTT. This codes for CASSVESRMNTEAFF. The chain uses TRBV9 and TRBJ1-1; D uncertain. The V end was cut by 0 bases, the J end by 0 bases, with 9 bases between. This CDR3 has 15 residues. Germline V CDR1 and CDR2: SGDLS, YYNGEE.

V is TRBV28 and J is TRBJ2-7, with D possibly being TRBD1 or TRBD2 (5 bases each). The V and J ends lost 4 bases and 3 bases respectively, with 22 bases between them. CDR1 and CDR2 (germline): MDHEN, SYDVKM. The CDR3 contains 17 residues. This CDR3 is CASSSPFGTGLFYEQYF. CDR3 DNA: TGTGCCAGCAGTTCTCCTTTCGGTACGGGGCTGTTCTACGAGCAGTACTTC. Full variable domain (missing parts from reference TRBV28 and TRBJ2-7): DVKVTQSSRYLVKRTGEKVFLECVQDMDHENMFWYRQDPGLGLRLIYFSYDVKMKEKGDIPEGYSVSREKKERFSLILESASTNQTSMYLCASSSPFGTGLFYEQYFGPGTRLTVT.

The V call is TRBV18, the J call TRBJ2-1; 12 bases map to TRBD2. The CDR3 length is 18 residues. The J segment lost 1 base and the V segment lost 6 bases, leaving 10 bases of the junction unmatched. Germline V gene sequence: CDR1 KGHSH, CDR2 LQKENI. The chain's CDR3 is CASSAGTSGFPSYNEQFF. The CDR3 DNA reads as TGTGCCAGCTCCGCCGGGACTAGCGGGTTTCCTTCCTACAATGAGCAGTTCTTC. The entire variable domain, with the rest obtained from reference TRBV18 and TRBJ2-1, is as follows: NAGVMQNPRHLVRRRGQEARLRCSPMKGHSHVYWYRQLPEEGLKFMVYLQKENIIDESGMPKERFSAEFPKEGPSILRIQQVVRGDSAAYFCASSAGTSGFPSYNEQFFGPGTRLTVL.

The J gene is TRBJ2-5, the V gene TRBV27; TRBD1 aligns across 9 bases. After removal of 6 bases from V and 1 base from J, the junction contained 9 bases not matched to a gene. The CDR3 is 16 residues long. Germline CDR1 MNHEY, CDR2 SMNVEV (reference sequence). CDR3 DNA: TGTGCCAGCAGGGCCCTAGGACAGGGGCTCCAAGAGACCCAGTACTTC. This gives the protein CASRALGQGLQETQYF.

The rearrangement uses TRBV2 and TRBJ2-5, with TRBD2 identical over 13 bases. The V and J ends lost 7 bases and 2 bases, in that order; junction bases with no gene match: 16. CDR1 and CDR2 (germline): SNHLY, FYNNEI. This CDR3 contains 19 residues. DNA for the CDR3: TGTGCCAGCAACGAGTCCCCACGGACTAGCGGGAGCCCACAAGAGACCCAGTACTTC. Encoded protein: CASNESPRTSGSPQETQYF.

The chain carries TRBV4-1 and TRBJ2-7; 12 nucleotides align to TRBD2. The CDR3 length is 17 residues. After removal of 1 base from V and 3 bases from J, the junction contained 7 bases not matched to a gene. The germline CDR1 and CDR2 sequences are MGHRA and YSYEKL. DNA for the CDR3: TGCGCCAGCAGCCAAGGACTAGCGGGAGACCCCCTCTACGAGCAGTACTTC. Residues: CASSQGLAGDPLYEQYF.

This CDR3 is CASSILEDRDNEQFF. Written as DNA, the CDR3 is TGTGCCAGTAGTATCCTAGAGGACAGGGACAATGAGCAGTTCTTC. The genes are TRBV19 and TRBJ2-1, with 8 bases lining up with TRBD1. Looked up from germline, CDR1 is LNHDA and CDR2 is SQIVND (reference sequence). V trimming: 3 bases; J trimming: 5 bases; junction bases outside the gene matches: 6. CDR3 length: 15 amino acids.

This clone was detected only a few times. The rearrangement joins TRBV13 to TRBJ2-1; D is possibly TRBD1 (6 bases). Germline CDR1 reads PRHDT; CDR2 reads FYEKMQ (reference sequence). The V end was cut by 0 bases, the J end by 1 base, with 10 bases between. This CDR3 region has 16 residues. The CDR3 spells CASSLGSRGSYNEQFF. The CDR3 DNA follows: TGTGCCAGCAGCTTAGGGTCCAGGGGTTCCTACAATGAGCAGTTCTTC.

A single count supports this clone. The chain links TRBV25-1 to TRBJ2-7; D uncertain. CDR1 is MGHDK and CDR2 is SYGVNS in the germline V gene. V was shortened by 6 bases and J by 4 bases, with 13 bases between the two germline ends. The CDR3 runs 13 residues. The CDR3 sequence is CASSLGTRYEQYF. The CDR3 coding sequence is TGTGCCAGCAGCCTCGGTACAAGATACGAGCAGTACTTC.

The chain couples TRBV10-3 to TRBJ1-4; possible D gene TRBD1, 6 bases. Germline V gene sequence: CDR1 ENHRY, CDR2 SYGVKD. CDR3 length equals 15 residues. The V end was cut by 2 bases, the J end by 8 bases, with 15 bases between. CDR3 sequence: CAISEIPGVREKLFF. CDR3 nucleotide sequence: TGTGCCATCAGTGAGATCCCAGGGGTGAGGGAAAAACTGTTTTTT.

This rearrangement joins TRBV5-5 to TRBJ2-7; 9 positions agree with TRBD2. Germline values: CDR1 SGHKS, CDR2 YYEKEE (reference sequence). The J segment lost 2 bases and the V segment lost 2 bases, leaving 2 bases of the junction unmatched. CDR3 size: 14 residues. The CDR3 nucleotides are TGTGCCAGCAGCTTACTAGCGGGTCCCTACGAGCAGTACTTC. Protein sequence: CASSLLAGPYEQYF.

The sample holds one count of this clone. Relative to the germline gene, one junction end is altered; a read error may explain this. V gene TRBV9 combines with J gene TRBJ2-5; D not resolved. Germline lookup yields CDR1 SGDLS and CDR2 YYNGEE. This CDR3 has 14 amino acids. The CDR3 here is CASSVDPRQVTQYF. The CDR3 nucleotides read TGTGCCAGCAGCGTAGACCCTAGACAAGTGACCCAGTACTTC.